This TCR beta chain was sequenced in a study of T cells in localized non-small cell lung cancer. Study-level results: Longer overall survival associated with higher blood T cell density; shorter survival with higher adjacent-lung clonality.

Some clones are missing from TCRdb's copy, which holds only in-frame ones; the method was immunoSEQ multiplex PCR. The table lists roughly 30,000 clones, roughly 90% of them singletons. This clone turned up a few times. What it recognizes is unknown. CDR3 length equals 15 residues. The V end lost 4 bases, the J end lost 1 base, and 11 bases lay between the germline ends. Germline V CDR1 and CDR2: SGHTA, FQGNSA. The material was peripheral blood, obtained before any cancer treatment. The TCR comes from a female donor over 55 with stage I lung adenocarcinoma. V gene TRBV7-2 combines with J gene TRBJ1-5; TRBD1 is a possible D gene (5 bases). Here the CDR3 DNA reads TGTGCCAGCAGCTACCGGGGCCTAAGCAATCAGCCCCAGCATTTT. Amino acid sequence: CASSYRGLSNQPQHF.